A selection of T cell receptor beta chains follows, all from one sample in a study of T cell responses to AZD1222 COVID-19 vaccine. Generated by immunoSEQ multiplex PCR, the TCRdb table keeps only in-frame clones and is missing some. The sample has 110,000 or so clones; more than 85% are singletons. The sample was peripheral blood, taken 28 days after the second AZD1222 dose. The receptors derive from an adult who received the AZD1222 COVID-19 vaccine. The CDR3 runs from the conserved cysteine through the conserved F or W. A D gene is named only where the DNA matches it firmly.

j_call cdr3_length d_call v_call cdr3_aa
TRBJ1-5 13 TRBD1 TRBV14 CASSHRGSQPQHF
TRBJ2-7 16 TRBD2 TRBV7-2 CASSPFLAASSYEQYF
TRBJ2-1 14 TRBD1 TRBV9 CASSVTGTGLEQFF
TRBJ2-7 13 . TRBV11-3 CASNHGSSYEQYF
TRBJ2-5 14 . TRBV7-9 CASSPYDTVETQYF
TRBJ1-1 15 . TRBV27 CASRPYPGGGTEAFF
TRBJ1-1 13 . TRBV12-3/TRBV12-4 CASTQNRNTEAFF
TRBJ1-2 13 . TRBV28 CASSLSQSYGYTF
TRBJ2-3 12 TRBD2 TRBV3-1/TRBV3-2 CASSQTSARAYF
TRBJ2-4 11 TRBD1 TRBV19 CASISHRGLYF
TRBJ2-5 13 . TRBV30 CAWSRGIQETQYF
TRBJ2-7 14 TRBD1 TRBV11-2 CASSRGTGSYEQYF
TRBJ2-5 15 TRBD1 TRBV18 CASSTRDRGQETQYF
TRBJ1-2 14 TRBD1 TRBV23-1 CASSQLGTGYGYTF
TRBJ2-5 13 TRBD1 TRBV5-1 CASSFQGVETQYF
TRBJ1-6 15 . TRBV15 CATSRDPQGFSPLHF
TRBJ1-2 14 TRBD1 TRBV6-5 CASRRDRVGYGYTF
TRBJ1-1 14 . TRBV4-3 CASSRRRHLTEAFF
TRBJ1-6 14 TRBD1 TRBV7-8 CASILRTGDSPLHF
TRBJ1-1 13 . TRBV5-5 CASTRGGFTEAFF
TRBJ1-3 13 . TRBV2 CASGQISGNTIYF
TRBJ2-7 15 TRBD2 TRBV7-9 CASSSPRGAAYEQYF
TRBJ2-2 15 TRBD2 TRBV2 CASSDRGGRTGELFF
TRBJ1-5 13 . TRBV2 CASRAWEDQPQHF
TRBJ2-7 16 TRBD2 TRBV2 CASSRGPGLASYEQYF
TRBJ2-5 13 . TRBV6-5 CASRKGGEETQYF
TRBJ1-1 14 TRBD1 TRBV6-6 CASSYGQGSPQAFF
TRBJ2-7 14 . TRBV7-2 CASSPRKGGYEQYF
TRBJ2-7 14 . TRBV7-9 CASSLGEGPYEQYF
TRBJ1-2 14 . TRBV18 CASSPPIGVHGYTF
TRBJ1-5 13 TRBD1 TRBV6-2/TRBV6-3 CASSKGQGQPQHF
TRBJ1-3 16 . TRBV21-1 CASSKALGACGNTIYF
TRBJ1-2 13 . TRBV27 CASSRGGRYGYTF
TRBJ2-1 15 TRBD2 TRBV7-3 CASSLTSGSNNEQFF
TRBJ2-7 14 TRBD2 TRBV9 CASSVTSGSLEQYF
TRBJ1-3 15 . TRBV28 CASSLDGRRGNTIYF
TRBJ2-1 16 . TRBV6-6 CASSPRSVFRRNEQFF
TRBJ1-1 17 . TRBV28 CASSLSRESSHWGEAFF
TRBJ2-5 15 . TRBV6-5 CASSYNAQGGETQYF
TRBJ2-7 9 . TRBV6-4 CASLAEQYF